The table lists the clone carrying this TCR beta chain with a few counts. What it binds is unknown. 60 Vbeta and 13 Jbeta primers were used in PCR. TCRdb's copy holds only in-frame clones and misses some; the assay was immunoSEQ multiplex PCR. The sample includes 76,000 or so clones, around 80% of them seen just once. These data originate in a study of cytomegalovirus exposure and HLA in healthy donors. With 2 bases removed from V and 3 bases from J, the gap between germline ends came to 11 bases. There are 14 residues in the CDR3. The germline CDR1 and CDR2 sequences are SGDLS and YYNGEE. Donors likely had unrecorded immune exposures despite being nominally healthy when sampled. Study-wide findings and caveats: Being indistinguishable, some V segments were excluded, TRBV6-2 and TRBV6-3 among them.

J is TRBJ1-2 and V is TRBV9; a weak D match, TRBD1 (6 bases). Sequencing was done on a sample of PBMCs. This clonotype originated in a man aged 25 to 40 in good health and CMV-seronegative. DNA for the CDR3: TGTGCCAGCAGCGTTACAGGGTGGGACTATGGCTACACCTTC. It yields the protein CASSVTGWDYGYTF.